This is a list of T cell receptor beta chains from one sample in a study of response to subunit inactivated influenza vaccine. TCRdb recomputed calls from the RT-PCR reads with MiXCR, one row per CDR3 protein. This table has roughly 150,000 distinct CDR3 sequences, 9.5% to 13% appearing once. This specimen was non-naive T cells sorted from PBMCs, taken 45 days after vaccination. These receptors were obtained from a man aged 50 to 59 who received an inactivated influenza vaccine. CDR3s include the opening cysteine and the closing phenylalanine or tryptophan. D genes are given only for firm matches. Size is omitted from some rows. Given values are once, few, many or a class for expanded clones.

D: -; size: few; J: TRBJ2-1; V: TRBV4-2; CDR3: CASTADRQQFF; DNA: TGTGCCAGCACCGCAGACAGGCAGCAGTTCTTC
D: TRBD2; size: few; J: TRBJ2-3; V: TRBV5-1; CDR3: CASSADSGASGGTDTQYF; DNA: TGCGCCAGCAGCGCGGACTCCGGGGCTAGCGGGGGGACAGATACGCAGTATTTT
D: -; size: many; J: TRBJ2-4; V: TRBV7-9; CDR3: CASSLVMNIQYF; DNA: TGTGCCAGCAGCTTAGTCATGAACATTCAGTACTTC
D: TRBD1; size: -; J: TRBJ2-1; V: TRBV6-6; CDR3: CASNRGSYNEQFF; DNA: TGTGCCAGCAACAGGGGTTCCTACAATGAGCAGTTCTTC
D: -; size: -; J: TRBJ2-2; V: TRBV27; CDR3: CASSPLQGRNGELFF; DNA: TGTGCCAGCAGTCCTCTCCAGGGGCGAAACGGGGAGCTGTTTTTT
D: TRBD2; size: many; J: TRBJ2-5; V: TRBV11-2; CDR3: CASSLALTSFVETQYF; DNA: TGTGCCAGCAGCTTAGCCCTGACTAGCTTTGTTGAGACCCAGTACTTC
D: -; size: many; J: TRBJ2-1; V: TRBV2; CDR3: CASSRNSYNEQFF; DNA: TGTGCCAGCTCGCGCAATTCCTACAATGAGCAGTTCTTC
D: -; size: few; J: TRBJ1-4; V: TRBV7-2; CDR3: CASSLGQGGREKLFF; DNA: TGTGCCAGCAGCTTAGGGCAGGGAGGGCGTGAAAAACTGTTTTTT
D: -; size: few; J: TRBJ2-7; V: TRBV2; CDR3: CASSSLGGLSKKGVYEQYF; DNA: TGTGCCAGCAGTTCTCTGGGGGGACTCTCAAAAAAGGGGGTCTACGAGCAGTACTTC
D: TRBD2; size: few; J: TRBJ2-7; V: TRBV5-1; CDR3: CASSEQRGSYEQYF; DNA: TGCGCCAGCAGCGAGCAGCGGGGGTCCTACGAGCAGTACTTC
D: -; size: many; J: TRBJ1-1; V: TRBV7-9; CDR3: CATRDLINAEAFF; DNA: TGTGCCACACGCGACCTAATTAACGCTGAAGCTTTCTTT
D: -; size: many; J: TRBJ2-7; V: TRBV7-2; CDR3: CASSLQSYGTYEQYF; DNA: TGTGCCAGCAGCTTACAAAGTTACGGGACCTACGAGCAGTACTTC
D: TRBD2; size: -; J: TRBJ2-5; V: TRBV20-1; CDR3: CSARHPWTREETQYF; DNA: TGCAGTGCTAGACACCCCTGGACTAGGGAAGAGACCCAGTACTTC
D: -; size: many; J: TRBJ2-1; V: TRBV5-1; CDR3: CASSARDVEQFF; DNA: TGCGCCAGCAGCGCCCGGGACGTGGAGCAGTTCTTC
D: -; size: -; J: TRBJ2-7; V: TRBV18; CDR3: CASSPPSGDRSEEQYF; DNA: TGTGCCAGCTCACCACCATCGGGGGACAGATCGGAGGAGCAGTACTTC
D: -; size: many; J: TRBJ1-6; V: TRBV12-3/TRBV12-4; CDR3: CASRPYRDSPLHF; DNA: TGTGCCAGCAGACCTTACAGGGATTCACCCCTCCACTTT
D: -; size: -; J: TRBJ2-1; V: TRBV7-9; CDR3: CASSPGGVGQFF; DNA: TGTGCCAGCAGCCCAGGAGGGGTAGGGCAGTTCTTC
D: -; size: -; J: TRBJ2-7; V: TRBV5-1; CDR3: CASSLGAALSYEQYF; DNA: TGCGCCAGCAGCTTGGGGGCTGCACTCTCCTACGAGCAGTACTTC
D: -; size: many; J: TRBJ2-2; V: TRBV12-3/TRBV12-4; CDR3: CASSFQGPTGELFF; DNA: TGTGCCAGCAGTTTTCAGGGGCCTACCGGGGAGCTGTTTTTT
D: -; size: few; J: TRBJ2-7; V: TRBV15; CDR3: CATSSYLLEQYF; DNA: TGTGCCACCAGCTCTTACTTATTGGAGCAGTACTTC
D: -; size: many; J: TRBJ2-5; V: TRBV5-5; CDR3: CASSLAQRSGNQETQYF; DNA: TGTGCCAGCAGCTTGGCCCAGCGTAGCGGAAACCAAGAGACCCAGTACTTC
D: -; size: many; J: TRBJ2-3; V: TRBV20-1; CDR3: CSARRRGRASTDTQYF; DNA: TGCAGTGCTAGGAGGAGGGGCAGAGCTAGCACAGATACGCAGTATTTT
D: TRBD1; size: -; J: TRBJ2-5; V: TRBV10-3; CDR3: CAINHRGPAETQYF; DNA: TGTGCCATCAATCACAGGGGCCCCGCAGAGACCCAGTACTTC
D: -; size: few; J: TRBJ2-1; V: TRBV3-1; CDR3: CASSQGRQSPFSYNEQFF; DNA: TGTGCCAGCAGCCAAGGTCGACAGTCTCCATTCTCCTACAATGAGCAGTTCTTC
D: TRBD1; size: many; J: TRBJ1-5; V: TRBV2; CDR3: CASRSGGYNQPQHF; DNA: TGTGCCAGCCGGTCAGGGGGTTACAATCAGCCCCAGCATTTT
D: TRBD2; size: -; J: TRBJ2-3; V: TRBV11-2; CDR3: CASSLRASGRAFRTDTQYF; DNA: TGTGCCAGCAGCCTAAGAGCGAGCGGGAGGGCCTTCCGCACAGATACGCAGTATTTT
D: TRBD1; size: many; J: TRBJ2-1; V: TRBV7-9; CDR3: CASSLGDRLTYNEQFF; DNA: TGTGCCAGCAGCTTAGGGGACAGGCTAACCTACAATGAGCAGTTCTTC
D: -; size: few; J: TRBJ1-1; V: TRBV6-5; CDR3: CASSYTRITEAFF; DNA: TGTGCCAGCAGTTACACCAGGATCACTGAAGCTTTCTTT
D: -; size: -; J: TRBJ2-7; V: TRBV18; CDR3: CASSPASMASYEQYF; DNA: TGTGCCAGCTCACCAGCAAGTATGGCCTCCTACGAGCAGTACTTC
D: -; size: -; J: TRBJ1-1; V: TRBV4-3; CDR3: CASSHTEAFF; DNA: TGCGCCAGCAGCCACACTGAAGCTTTCTTT
D: TRBD2; size: -; J: TRBJ2-1; V: TRBV6-1; CDR3: CASRMGLAGKYYEQFF; DNA: TGTGCCAGCAGGATGGGACTAGCGGGCAAATACTATGAGCAGTTCTTC
D: -; size: many; J: TRBJ2-3; V: TRBV9; CDR3: CASSVDLGTGTDTQYF; DNA: TGTGCCAGCAGCGTAGATCTTGGGACCGGAACAGATACGCAGTATTTT
D: -; size: -; J: TRBJ2-2; V: TRBV20-1; CDR3: CSALGGFANTGELFF; DNA: TGCAGTGCCTTGGGGGGATTCGCGAACACCGGGGAGCTGTTTTTT
D: -; size: -; J: TRBJ2-3; V: TRBV20-1; CDR3: CRGGANTDTQYF; DNA: TGCAGGGGGGGGGCCAACACAGATACGCAGTATTTT
D: -; size: few; J: TRBJ1-2; V: TRBV28; CDR3: CASSFPYGYTF; DNA: TGTGCCAGCAGTTTCCCTTATGGCTACACCTTC
D: -; size: -; J: TRBJ2-1; V: TRBV4-2; CDR3: CASSQVTDSSSYNEQFF; DNA: TGTGCCAGCAGCCAAGTGACGGATAGTAGTTCCTACAATGAGCAGTTCTTC
D: -; size: -; J: TRBJ1-1; V: TRBV7-9; CDR3: CASSLGERWNPNTEAFF; DNA: TGTGCCAGCAGCTTAGGGGAGCGCTGGAATCCGAACACTGAAGCTTTCTTT
D: -; size: once; J: TRBJ2-2; V: TRBV27; CDR3: CASSLLVGENTGELFF; DNA: TGTGCCAGCAGTTTGCTTGTGGGCGAGAACACCGGGGAGCTGTTTTTT
D: TRBD2; size: many; J: TRBJ2-1; V: TRBV11-2; CDR3: CASSLDLRGLQFF; DNA: TGTGCCAGCAGCTTAGATCTGCGGGGGTTACAGTTCTTC
D: -; size: few; J: TRBJ1-1; V: TRBV7-9; CDR3: CASSLVWGMNTEAFF; DNA: TGTGCCAGCAGCTTAGTCTGGGGAATGAACACTGAAGCTTTCTTT
D: -; size: -; J: TRBJ1-6; V: TRBV27; CDR3: CASSSDARVGPLHF; DNA: TGTGCCAGCAGTTCGGACGCTAGGGTGGGGCCCCTCCACTTT
D: TRBD2; size: few; J: TRBJ2-3; V: TRBV7-9; CDR3: CASSHRLAGGQDTQYF; DNA: TGTGCCAGCAGCCATAGACTAGCGGGGGGGCAAGATACGCAGTATTTT
D: TRBD1; size: -; J: TRBJ2-5; V: TRBV20-1; CDR3: CSAIGTGGRYFQETQYF; DNA: TGCAGTGCGATTGGGACAGGGGGCAGATATTTCCAAGAGACCCAGTACTTC
D: -; size: -; J: TRBJ2-1; V: TRBV11-2; CDR3: CASSWAGNEQFF; DNA: TGTGCCAGCAGCTGGGCGGGGAATGAGCAGTTCTTC
D: -; size: many; J: TRBJ2-5; V: TRBV20-1; CDR3: CSARRFIQETQYF; DNA: TGCAGTGCTAGACGGTTTATTCAAGAGACCCAGTACTTC
D: -; size: -; J: TRBJ2-3; V: TRBV4-1; CDR3: CASSQGVGTDTQYF; DNA: TGCGCCAGCAGCCAAGGCGTGGGGACAGATACGCAGTATTTT
D: -; size: few; J: TRBJ1-1; V: TRBV18; CDR3: CASSPQSRGTEAFF; DNA: TGTGCCAGCTCACCACAGTCCAGGGGCACTGAAGCTTTCTTT
D: -; size: -; J: TRBJ2-3; V: TRBV27; CDR3: CASGRSTDTQYF; DNA: TGTGCCAGCGGACGAAGCACAGATACGCAGTATTTT
D: -; size: few; J: TRBJ1-6; V: TRBV9; CDR3: CASSVGGEHSPLHF; DNA: TGTGCCAGCAGCGTAGGGGGGGAGCACTCACCCCTCCACTTT